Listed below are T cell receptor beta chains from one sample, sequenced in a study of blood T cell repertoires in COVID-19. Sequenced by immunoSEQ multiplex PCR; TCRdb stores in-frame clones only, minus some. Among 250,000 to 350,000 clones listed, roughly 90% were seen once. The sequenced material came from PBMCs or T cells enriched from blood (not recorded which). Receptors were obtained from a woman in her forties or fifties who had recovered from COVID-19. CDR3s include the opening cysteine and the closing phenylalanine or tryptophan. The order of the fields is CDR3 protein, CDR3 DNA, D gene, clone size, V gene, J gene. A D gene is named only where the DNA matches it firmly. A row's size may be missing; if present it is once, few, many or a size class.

CDR3aa: CASRGHSSDYGYTF
CDR3nt: TGTGCCAGCAGGGGACACAGCTCGGACTATGGCTACACCTTC
d_gene: -
abundance: once
v_gene: TRBV27
j_gene: TRBJ1-2

CDR3aa: CASSGGSQTIYEQYF
CDR3nt: TGTGCCAGCAGCGGTGGGAGTCAAACCATCTACGAGCAGTACTTC
d_gene: -
abundance: -
v_gene: TRBV5-4
j_gene: TRBJ2-7

CDR3aa: CASSLATSSSYEQYF
CDR3nt: TGTGCCAGCAGCTTAGCCACTAGTAGCTCCTACGAGCAGTACTTC
d_gene: -
abundance: -
v_gene: TRBV11-2
j_gene: TRBJ2-7

CDR3aa: CAWAPQGSMNTEAFF
CDR3nt: TGTGCCTGGGCCCCACAGGGGTCCATGAACACTGAAGCTTTCTTT
d_gene: TRBD1
abundance: -
v_gene: TRBV30
j_gene: TRBJ1-1

CDR3aa: CASSSHRDSPLHF
CDR3nt: TGTGCCAGCAGCTCTCACAGGGATTCACCCCTCCACTTT
d_gene: -
abundance: -
v_gene: TRBV11-3
j_gene: TRBJ1-6

CDR3aa: CASSVTGAGNTIYF
CDR3nt: TGTGCCAGCAGCGTGACAGGGGCTGGAAACACCATATATTTT
d_gene: TRBD1
abundance: -
v_gene: TRBV9
j_gene: TRBJ1-3

CDR3aa: CASSQNYLLAGNEQFF
CDR3nt: TGCGCCAGCAGTCAGAACTACCTACTAGCGGGCAATGAGCAGTTCTTC
d_gene: TRBD2
abundance: -
v_gene: TRBV4-1
j_gene: TRBJ2-1

CDR3aa: CATSDSRGLGYGYTF
CDR3nt: TGTGCCACCAGTGATTCCAGGGGGCTGGGCTATGGCTACACCTTC
d_gene: TRBD1
abundance: -
v_gene: TRBV24-1
j_gene: TRBJ1-2

CDR3aa: CATSRTSGKTYEQYF
CDR3nt: TGTGCCACCAGCAGGACTAGCGGAAAAACCTACGAGCAGTACTTC
d_gene: TRBD2
abundance: -
v_gene: TRBV15
j_gene: TRBJ2-7

CDR3aa: CASSLIGVNTEAFF
CDR3nt: TGTGCCAGCAGTTTAATAGGGGTGAACACTGAAGCTTTCTTT
d_gene: -
abundance: -
v_gene: TRBV27
j_gene: TRBJ1-1

CDR3aa: CASSLSQGFSGNQHF
CDR3nt: TGTGCCAGCAGTTTATCACAGGGGTTTTCGGGCAACCAGCATTTT
d_gene: TRBD1
abundance: -
v_gene: TRBV28
j_gene: TRBJ1-5

CDR3aa: CASSQQTYRGSTGELFF
CDR3nt: TGCGCCAGCAGCCAACAGACCTATCGCGGGAGCACCGGGGAGCTGTTTTTT
d_gene: TRBD2
abundance: -
v_gene: TRBV4-3
j_gene: TRBJ2-2

CDR3aa: CSVQTGTTANYGYTF
CDR3nt: TGCAGCGTTCAAACTGGGACAACCGCTAACTATGGCTACACCTTC
d_gene: -
abundance: -
v_gene: TRBV29-1
j_gene: TRBJ1-2

CDR3aa: CASSMDRESTEAFF
CDR3nt: TGTGCCAGTAGTATGGACAGGGAGAGCACTGAAGCTTTCTTT
d_gene: TRBD1
abundance: -
v_gene: TRBV19
j_gene: TRBJ1-1